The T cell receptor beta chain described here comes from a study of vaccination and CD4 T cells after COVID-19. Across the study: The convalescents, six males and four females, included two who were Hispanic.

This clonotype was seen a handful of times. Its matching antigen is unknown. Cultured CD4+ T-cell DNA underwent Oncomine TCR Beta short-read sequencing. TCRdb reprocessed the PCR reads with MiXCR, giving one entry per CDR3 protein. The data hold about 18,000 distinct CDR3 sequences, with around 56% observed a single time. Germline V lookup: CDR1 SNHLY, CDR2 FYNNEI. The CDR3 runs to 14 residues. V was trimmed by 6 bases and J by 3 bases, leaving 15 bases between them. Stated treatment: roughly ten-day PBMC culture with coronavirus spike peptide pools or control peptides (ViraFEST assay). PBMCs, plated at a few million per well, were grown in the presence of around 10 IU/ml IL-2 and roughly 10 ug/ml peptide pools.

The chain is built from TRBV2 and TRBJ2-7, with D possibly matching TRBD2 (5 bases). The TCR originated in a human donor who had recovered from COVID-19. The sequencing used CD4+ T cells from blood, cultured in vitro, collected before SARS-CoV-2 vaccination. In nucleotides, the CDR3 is TGTGCCAGCAGGGCCAGCGGAAATAGCTACGAGCAGTACTTC. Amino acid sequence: CASRASGNSYEQYF.